A selection of T cell receptor beta chains follows, all from one sample in a study of cytomegalovirus exposure and HLA in healthy donors. Sequenced by immunoSEQ multiplex PCR; TCRdb stores in-frame clones only, minus some. This repertoire shows roughly 140,000 clones, around 82% found once; its top ten account for 5.5% to 7%. The specimen sequenced was PBMCs. The receptor set was obtained from a woman in her thirties or forties in good health and CMV-seropositive. Both conserved end residues are part of each CDR3. A D gene is named only where the DNA matches it firmly. Rows give clone size only sometimes, using once, few, many, or a class for an expanded clone.

clone_size j_call v_call d_call cdr3_nt cdr3_aa
NA TRBJ2-3 TRBV6-1 NA TGTGCCAGCAGTGATAGGGGTGCGCCCAGTACAGATACGCAGTATTTT CASSDRGAPSTDTQYF
NA TRBJ2-3 TRBV6-1 TRBD2 TGTGCCAGCAGTGAAGGGCGGGGGGGATATACGCAGTATTTT CASSEGRGGYTQYF
NA TRBJ2-4 TRBV5-1 NA TGCGCCAGCAGCTTGCAGGGCCCTCTAGCCAAAAACATTCAGTACTTC CASSLQGPLAKNIQYF
NA TRBJ2-5 TRBV7-7 NA TGTGCTAGCAGCTTAGGGGCAGGGCAACAAGAGACCCAGTACTTC CASSLGAGQQETQYF
NA TRBJ2-1 TRBV4-1 TRBD2 TGCGCCAGCAGCCGGGAACTAGCGGCTAGCTCCTACAATGAGCAGTTCTTC CASSRELAASSYNEQFF
NA TRBJ1-3 TRBV18 TRBD1 TGTGCCAGCTCGCAATACCGGGACAGGTCTTCCGGAAACACCATATATTTT CASSQYRDRSSGNTIYF
NA TRBJ2-5 TRBV9 TRBD1 TGTGCCAGCAGCGTAGCCGGGACAGAACAAGAGACCCAGTACTTC CASSVAGTEQETQYF
few TRBJ1-1 TRBV5-1 TRBD1 TGCGCCAGCCACACAGGGGGAGGAACTGAAGCTTTCTTT CASHTGGGTEAFF
NA TRBJ2-2 TRBV13 NA TGTGCCAGCCGCAGCGGACCTTTCAGGAACACCGGGGAGCTGTTTTTT CASRSGPFRNTGELFF
NA TRBJ2-1 TRBV7-3 TRBD2 TGTTCCAGCAGCTATCTAGCGGGCGGATACAATGAGCAGTTCTTC CSSSYLAGGYNEQFF
NA TRBJ1-5 TRBV18 NA TGTGCCAGCTCCCTCAGTTCAGGGATCAATCAGCCCCAGCATTTT CASSLSSGINQPQHF
NA TRBJ2-5 TRBV29-1 TRBD2 TGCAGCGTTGTGGGACTAGAGGAGACCCAGTACTTC CSVVGLEETQYF
NA TRBJ1-2 TRBV7-9 NA TGTGCCAGCAGCTTAGAGACAGCACGTCCCTATGGCTACACCTTC CASSLETARPYGYTF
NA TRBJ2-3 TRBV27 NA TGTGCCAGCAGTAGCATTCCCACAGATACGCAGTATTTT CASSSIPTDTQYF
NA TRBJ2-7 TRBV5-1 NA TGCGCCAGCAGCGACCGGGACAACGAGCAGTACTTC CASSDRDNEQYF
NA TRBJ2-2 TRBV11-2 NA TGTGCCAGCAGCTTGGGCGGGACCGGGGAGCTGTTTTTT CASSLGGTGELFF
NA TRBJ2-7 TRBV5-1 TRBD2 TGCGCCAGCAGCTCTTTAGCGGGAGCGTACGAGCAGTACTTC CASSSLAGAYEQYF
NA TRBJ2-7 TRBV2 NA TGTGCCGGCGCAGACAGCGCCTCCTACGAGCAGTACTTC CAGADSASYEQYF
NA TRBJ2-1 TRBV5-1 TRBD2 TGCGCCAGCAGCTCACTAGCGGGAGCATCCTACAATGAGCAGTTCTTC CASSSLAGASYNEQFF
NA TRBJ2-1 TRBV29-1 TRBD2 TGCAGCGTTGAAGAGGGGGGTTTCGCTAGCGGCCGTCCTTGGTTCTTC CSVEEGGFASGRPWFF
NA TRBJ1-1 TRBV18 TRBD1 TGTGCCAGCTCACCGAGCCGGGACAGTGAAGCTTTCTTT CASSPSRDSEAFF
NA TRBJ2-3 TRBV5-1 NA TGCGCCAGCAGCTTTACGACAGGCGCCAGCGTGGAGCAGTATTTT CASSFTTGASVEQYF
NA TRBJ1-1 TRBV28 NA TGTGCCAGCAGTTTGGTCGCGGGCACTGAAGCTTTCTTT CASSLVAGTEAFF
NA TRBJ2-3 TRBV29-1 TRBD1 TGCAGCGTGGAGACATTACAGGGGTTGGGCACAGATACGCAGTATTTT CSVETLQGLGTDTQYF
once TRBJ1-1 TRBV10-3 NA TGTGCCATCAGAAGGGAAGGGGACACAACAGCTTTCTTT CAIRREGDTTAFF
NA TRBJ2-7 TRBV27 TRBD2 TGTGCCAGCAGTCGTAAGATAGCGGGGCACTCCTACGAGCAGTACTTC CASSRKIAGHSYEQYF
NA TRBJ2-7 TRBV5-5 NA TGTGCCAGCAGCGTGTACCCCGGGACACCCCCCTACGAGCAGTACTTC CASSVYPGTPPYEQYF
NA TRBJ1-3 TRBV5-1 TRBD1 TGCGCCAGCAGCTTGGGAGGGGGCAGACCCTCTGGAAACACCATATATTTT CASSLGGGRPSGNTIYF
NA TRBJ2-2 TRBV6-5 TRBD2 TGTGCCAGCAGTTACCCGGGAGGCGGGGAGCTGTTTTTT CASSYPGGGELFF
NA TRBJ1-2 TRBV9 TRBD1 TGTGCCAGCAGCGTAGAAGGGACAGCTAACTATGGCTACACCTTC CASSVEGTANYGYTF
NA TRBJ2-7 TRBV5-6 TRBD2 TGTGCCAGCAGCCCGATCACAGCGGGAGCTGGCGAGCAGTACTTC CASSPITAGAGEQYF
few TRBJ1-1 TRBV6-5 NA TGTGCCAGCACCCAAGGACAGACGTTGAACACTGAAGCTTTCTTT CASTQGQTLNTEAFF
NA TRBJ2-2 TRBV7-2 NA TGTGCCAGCAGCATATACACCGGGGAGCTGTTTTTT CASSIYTGELFF
NA TRBJ2-5 TRBV5-1 TRBD2 TGCGCCAGCAAAAGCGGGAAAGAGACCCAGTACTTC CASKSGKETQYF
NA TRBJ1-1 TRBV10-3 NA TGTGCCATCAGTGAGTTCCAGGGGATAGGCGGTGAAGCTTTCTTT CAISEFQGIGGEAFF
NA TRBJ2-5 TRBV10-3 TRBD2 TGTGCCATCAGTTCTAGCGGAGTCTCCCTGGGAGAGACCCAGTACTTC CAISSSGVSLGETQYF
NA TRBJ1-1 TRBV2 NA TGTGCCAGCAGCCTAACGGGGGAGGTTACTGAAGCTTTCTTT CASSLTGEVTEAFF
NA TRBJ1-3 TRBV11-3 TRBD1 TGTGCCAGCAGCCCAACCGGGACAGCGGGAAACACCATATATTTT CASSPTGTAGNTIYF
NA TRBJ2-7 TRBV5-1 TRBD2 TGCGCCAGCAGCTTGGTTAGGACTAGCGGGATATACGAGCAGTACTTC CASSLVRTSGIYEQYF
few TRBJ2-1 TRBV15 TRBD2 TGTGCCACCAGCAGTAATCCGGGACTAGCTTCTGAGCAGTTCTTC CATSSNPGLASEQFF
NA TRBJ1-1 TRBV6-6 NA TGTGCCAGCAGTTACCGGGGTCGGGGTGAAGCTTTCTTT CASSYRGRGEAFF